This TCR beta chain was sequenced in a study of cytomegalovirus exposure and HLA in healthy donors. Germline V gives CDR1 WNHNN, CDR2 SYGVQD (reference sequence). CDR3 length equals 13 residues. The trim removed 2 bases at V and 14 bases at J, leaving 7 bases unmatched. Study-wide points: In a later analysis, an Asian-associated ancestry cluster reportedly showed fewer N-insertions than the roughly 710-donor mean. The listing of 160 or so TCR beta chains classed them as cytomegalovirus-associated. TCR beta V- and J-gene trimming was later associated with a missense DCLRE1C variant.

Amplification used 60 Vbeta primers and 13 Jbeta primers. Assay: immunoSEQ multiplex PCR; the TCRdb copy retains only in-frame clones and omits some. Of 160,000 or so clones listed, 84% were seen once; the top ten hold under 8%. Note on this clone: Its antigen is unidentified. The sample contains more than one DNA sequence encoding this CDR3.

The V call is TRBV10-1, the J call TRBJ2-1, with 9 positions matching TRBD1. The specimen sequenced was PBMCs. This clonotype originated in a man in his fifties in good health and CMV-seropositive. CDR3 residues: CASSEKGTGRKFF. As DNA, the CDR3 is TGCGCCAGCAGTGAGAAGGGGACAGGGCGGAAGTTCTTC.